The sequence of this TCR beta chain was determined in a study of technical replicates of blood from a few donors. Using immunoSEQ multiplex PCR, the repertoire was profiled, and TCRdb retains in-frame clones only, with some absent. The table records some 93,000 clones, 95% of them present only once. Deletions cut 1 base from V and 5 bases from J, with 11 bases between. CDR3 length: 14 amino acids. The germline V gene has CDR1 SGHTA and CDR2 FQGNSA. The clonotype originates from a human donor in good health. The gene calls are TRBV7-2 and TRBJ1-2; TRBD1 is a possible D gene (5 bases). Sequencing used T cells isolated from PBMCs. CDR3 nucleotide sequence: TGTGCCAGCAGCTTAGGGGGCGCGAGGTATGGCTACACCTTC. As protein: CASSLGGARYGYTF.